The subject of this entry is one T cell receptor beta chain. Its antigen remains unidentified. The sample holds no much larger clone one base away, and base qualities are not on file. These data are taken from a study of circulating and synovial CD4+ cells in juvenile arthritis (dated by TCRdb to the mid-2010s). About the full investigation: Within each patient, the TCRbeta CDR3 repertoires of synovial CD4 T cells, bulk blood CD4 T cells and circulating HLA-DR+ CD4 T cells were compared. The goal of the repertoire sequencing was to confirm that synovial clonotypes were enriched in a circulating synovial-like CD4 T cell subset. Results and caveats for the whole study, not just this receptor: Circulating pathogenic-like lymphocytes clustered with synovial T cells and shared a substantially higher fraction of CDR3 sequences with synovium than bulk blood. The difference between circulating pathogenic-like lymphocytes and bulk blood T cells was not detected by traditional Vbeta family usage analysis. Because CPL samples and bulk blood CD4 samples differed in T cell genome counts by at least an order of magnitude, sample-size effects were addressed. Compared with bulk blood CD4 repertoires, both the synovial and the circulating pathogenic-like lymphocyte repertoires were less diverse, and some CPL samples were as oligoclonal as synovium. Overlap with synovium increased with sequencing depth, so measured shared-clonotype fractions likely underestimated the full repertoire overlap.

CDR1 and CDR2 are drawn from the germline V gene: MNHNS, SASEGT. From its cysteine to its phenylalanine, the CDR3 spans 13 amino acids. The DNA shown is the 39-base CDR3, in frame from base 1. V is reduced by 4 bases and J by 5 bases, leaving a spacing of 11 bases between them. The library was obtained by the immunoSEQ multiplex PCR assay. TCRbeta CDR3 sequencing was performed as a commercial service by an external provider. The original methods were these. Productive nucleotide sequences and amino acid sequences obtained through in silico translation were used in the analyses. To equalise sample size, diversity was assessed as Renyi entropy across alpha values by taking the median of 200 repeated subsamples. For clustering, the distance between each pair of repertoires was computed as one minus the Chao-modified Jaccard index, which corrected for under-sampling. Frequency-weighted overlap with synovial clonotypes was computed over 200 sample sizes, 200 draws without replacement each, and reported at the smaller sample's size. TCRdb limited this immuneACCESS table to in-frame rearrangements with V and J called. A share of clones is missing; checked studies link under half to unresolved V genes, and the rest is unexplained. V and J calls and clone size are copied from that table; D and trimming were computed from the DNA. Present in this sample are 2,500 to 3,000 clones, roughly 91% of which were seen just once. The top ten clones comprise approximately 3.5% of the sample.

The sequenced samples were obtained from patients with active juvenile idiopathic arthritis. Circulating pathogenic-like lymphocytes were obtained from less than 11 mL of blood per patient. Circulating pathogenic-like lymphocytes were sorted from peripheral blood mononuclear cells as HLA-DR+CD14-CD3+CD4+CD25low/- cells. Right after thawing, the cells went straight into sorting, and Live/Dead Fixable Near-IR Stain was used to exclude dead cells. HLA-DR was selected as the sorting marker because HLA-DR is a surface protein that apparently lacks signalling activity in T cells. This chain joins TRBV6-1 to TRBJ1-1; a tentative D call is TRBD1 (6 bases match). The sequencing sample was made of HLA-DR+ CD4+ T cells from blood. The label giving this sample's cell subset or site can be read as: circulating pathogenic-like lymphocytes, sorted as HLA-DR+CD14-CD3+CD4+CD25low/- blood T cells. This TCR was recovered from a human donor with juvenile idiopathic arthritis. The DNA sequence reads TGTGCCAGCAGTGTAGGGGGAGTGACTGAAGCTTTCTTT. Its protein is CASSVGGVTEAFF.